Sequencing of this T cell receptor beta chain was carried out in a study of beta chain features in type 1 diabetes. Study-level background: Over all samples combined, some 110 million sorted cells were examined. Study results and limitations: PCR might show a preference for shorter templates, equally across patients and controls. TCRB CDR3 length was moderately but significantly reduced in all four CD4+ subsets of Type 1 diabetes patients. The cDNA sequencing approach could over-represent high-TCR-expressing cells.

Regarding this clone: Its antigen is still unknown.

Every isolated RNA sample was fully reverse transcribed, so sequencing captured expressed TCRB transcripts. Produced via immunoSEQ multiplex PCR; TCRdb's table is partial and in-frame only. The sample records more than 300,000 clones, 10% to 15% being singletons. Every sorted population was more than 95% pure. Germline values: CDR1 SGHTA, CDR2 FQGNSA. The V gene end was trimmed by 8 bases and the J gene end by 4 bases; junction bases not matched to a gene: 8. The CDR3 runs 13 residues. The receptor was derived from a woman aged 18 to 35 with type 1 diabetes. The rearrangement uses TRBV7-2 and TRBJ2-7, with TRBD1 identical over 7 bases. The source material was naive CD4+ T cells from blood. CDR3 nucleotides: TGTGCCAGCGGCCGGGACAGACAATACGAGCAGTACTTC. It specifies CASGRDRQYEQYF.